This T cell receptor beta chain emerged from a study of blood T cell repertoires in COVID-19. Across the whole study: COVID-19 samples, acute and convalescent, were from the United States, Italy and Spain.

V was pared by 5 bases and J by 5 bases, with 12 bases between. This CDR3 has 13 residues. In the source study's methods: Reference gene primer amplification in the assay estimated nucleated cell counts. Assay used: immunoSEQ multiplex PCR; TCRdb lists only in-frame clones, some missing. V, J and clone size reflect that table, while D and trimming were determined from the DNA. The sample lists 98,000 or so clones; about 88% were seen once. Source material: peripheral blood. This rearrangement joins TRBV12-3 or TRBV12-4 to TRBJ1-2; D is possibly TRBD1 (6 bases). The clonotype originates from a human donor in a cohort sampled during active COVID-19. The CDR3 nucleotides are TGTGCCAGCAGTCGGGGACAAGTATATGGCTACACCTTC. It translates to CASSRGQVYGYTF.